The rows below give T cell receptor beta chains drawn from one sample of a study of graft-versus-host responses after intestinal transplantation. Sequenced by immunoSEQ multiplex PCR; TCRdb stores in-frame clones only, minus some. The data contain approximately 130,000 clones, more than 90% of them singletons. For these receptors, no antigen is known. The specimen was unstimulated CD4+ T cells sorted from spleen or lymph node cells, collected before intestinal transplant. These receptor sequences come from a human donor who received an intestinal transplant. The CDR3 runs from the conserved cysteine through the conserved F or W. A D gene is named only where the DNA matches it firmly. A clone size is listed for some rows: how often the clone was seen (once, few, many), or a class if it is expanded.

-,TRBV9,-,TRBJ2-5,TGTGCCAGCAGCGTGGGACGCTACCAAGAGACCCAGTACTTC,CASSVGRYQETQYF
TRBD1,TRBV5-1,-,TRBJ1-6,TGCGCCAGCAGCGGGGGCACCGGGACAGGGGGCGGGAATTCACCCCTCCACTTT,CASSGGTGTGGGNSPLHF
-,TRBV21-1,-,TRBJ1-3,TGTGCCAGCAGCAAGTTCTTCCGGAGACAAATCGGAAACACCATATATTTT,CASSKFFRRQIGNTIYF
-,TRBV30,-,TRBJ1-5,TGTGCCTGGGACAGATACAATCAGCCCCAGCATTTT,CAWDRYNQPQHF
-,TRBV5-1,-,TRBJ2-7,TGCGCCAGCAGCTTGGACAGTCCCTACGAGCAGTACTTC,CASSLDSPYEQYF
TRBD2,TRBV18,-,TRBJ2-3,TGTGCCAGCTCACCATCAAGCGGGGGTACAGATACGCAGTATTTT,CASSPSSGGTDTQYF
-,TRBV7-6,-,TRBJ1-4,TGTGCCAGCAGCTACACCTCAACTAATGAAAAACTGTTTTTT,CASSYTSTNEKLFF
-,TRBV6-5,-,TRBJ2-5,TGTGCCAGCAGCCGACAGGAGGTGGGGGAGACCCAGTACTTC,CASSRQEVGETQYF
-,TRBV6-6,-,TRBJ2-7,TGTGCCAGCAGTTATGGACAGACCTACGAGCAGTACTTC,CASSYGQTYEQYF
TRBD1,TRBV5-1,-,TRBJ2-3,TGCGCCAGCAGCCTCGTAGGGGGACAGGGGGCAGATACGCAGTATTTT,CASSLVGGQGADTQYF
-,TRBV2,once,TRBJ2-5,TGTGCCAGCAGTATTCGGGGGCGGGAGACCCAGTACTTC,CASSIRGRETQYF
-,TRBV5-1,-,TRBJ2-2,TGCGCCAGCAGCTTGCAGGGGAACACCGGGGAGCTGTTTTTT,CASSLQGNTGELFF
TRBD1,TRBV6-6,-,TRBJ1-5,TGTGCCACCGAAAGCGGACAGGGAATAGACAATCAGCCCCAGCATTTT,CATESGQGIDNQPQHF
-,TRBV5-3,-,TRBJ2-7,TGTGCCAGAAGCTCCGGGGTGGGCGAGCAGTACTTC,CARSSGVGEQYF
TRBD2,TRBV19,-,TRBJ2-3,TGTGCCAGTAGTGTCCTAGCGGGGGGCACAGATACGCAGTATTTT,CASSVLAGGTDTQYF
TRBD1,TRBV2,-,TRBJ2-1,TGTGCCAGCAGGGGACAGGGAGAGTGGGGTGAGCAGTTCTTC,CASRGQGEWGEQFF
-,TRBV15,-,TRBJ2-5,TGTGCCACCAGCAGGGACTACTCAGCGCGAACCCAGTACTTC,CATSRDYSARTQYF
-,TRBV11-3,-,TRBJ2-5,TGTGCCAGCAGCCCTTGGGGGAAAGAGACCCAGTACTTC,CASSPWGKETQYF
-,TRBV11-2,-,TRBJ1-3,TGTGCCAGCAGCTTAGCCCGTCCCGGAAACACCATATATTTT,CASSLARPGNTIYF
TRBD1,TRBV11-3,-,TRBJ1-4,TGTGCCAGCAGCTTTGGCAGGGGGGATGAAAAACTGTTTTTT,CASSFGRGDEKLFF
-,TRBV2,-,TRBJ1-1,TGTGCCAGCACAGGCCATGACAGAGCTTTCTTT,CASTGHDRAFF
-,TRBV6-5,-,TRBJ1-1,TGTTCATCTTCCGGCATGAACACTGAAGCTTTCTTT,CSSSGMNTEAFF
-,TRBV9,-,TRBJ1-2,TGTGCCAGCAGCCGTGGGCGGAACATTAACTATGGCTACACCTTC,CASSRGRNINYGYTF
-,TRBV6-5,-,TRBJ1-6,TGTGCCAACAGGGAGATACCCTATAATTCACCCCTCCACTTT,CANREIPYNSPLHF
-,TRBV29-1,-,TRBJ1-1,TGCAGCGTTGGAGCTAGACAAAGTAACACTGAAGCTTTCTTT,CSVGARQSNTEAFF
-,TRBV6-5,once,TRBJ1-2,TGTGCCACCCAAGACAGCCCGGCCCCCTATGGCTACACCTTC,CATQDSPAPYGYTF
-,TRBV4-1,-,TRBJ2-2,TGCGCCAGCAGCCCAAGACGGTCAGCGGCGAACACCGGGGAGCTGTTTTTT,CASSPRRSAANTGELFF
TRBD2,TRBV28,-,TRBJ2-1,TGTGCCAGCAGTTTAGCGGGGGGGCATGGTGAGCAGTTCTTC,CASSLAGGHGEQFF
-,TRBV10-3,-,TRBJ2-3,TGTGCCATCAGCTTGGGGGACACAGATACGCAGTATTTT,CAISLGDTDTQYF
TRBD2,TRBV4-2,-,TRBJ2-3,TGTGCCAGCAGCCAAGGGGCTAGCGGGAGCACAGATACGCAGTATTTT,CASSQGASGSTDTQYF
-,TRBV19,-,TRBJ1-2,TGTGCCAGTAGTATGGGCAGAGGCGGCTACACCTTC,CASSMGRGGYTF
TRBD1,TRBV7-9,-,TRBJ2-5,TGTGCCAGCAGCTTAGAGGCAGGGGGTGATGTAAAGACCCAGTACTTC,CASSLEAGGDVKTQYF
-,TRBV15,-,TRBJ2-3,TGTGCCACCAGCAGAGAACAGGGCGGGCCAGATACGCAGTATTTT,CATSREQGGPDTQYF
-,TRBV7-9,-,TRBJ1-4,TGTGCCAGCAGCTTAGGCCGGCAGAATGAAAAACTGTTTTTT,CASSLGRQNEKLFF
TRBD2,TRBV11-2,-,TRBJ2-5,TGTGCCAGCAGCCCCAAGCGGGCTCCAGCGGGGAAAGAGACCCAGTACTTC,CASSPKRAPAGKETQYF
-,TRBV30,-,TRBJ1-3,TGTGCCTGGAGTGCGTCTGGAAACACCATATATTTT,CAWSASGNTIYF
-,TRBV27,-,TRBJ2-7,TGTGCCAGCAGTTTATTAGGGGGGGTAAGCTACGAGCAGTACTTC,CASSLLGGVSYEQYF